This entry is about one T cell receptor beta chain. Deletions cut 0 bases from V and 4 bases from J, with 13 bases between. From germline, CDR1 is MNHEY and CDR2 SVGAGI. The CDR3 extends over 16 amino acids. In the source study's methods: Reference gene primers were amplified, and this amplification served to estimate nucleated cell counts. Sequenced by immunoSEQ multiplex PCR; TCRdb stores in-frame clones only, minus some. The V and J calls and clone size were taken over from that table, and D and trimming were inferred from the DNA. Found here are about 35,000 clones, around four fifths of them singletons; the top ten hold roughly 32%. The data stem from a study of blood T cell repertoires in COVID-19. Study-wide context: Sites across the United States, Italy and Spain contributed samples from acute and convalescent COVID-19. PBMCs, B-cell-depleted T cells, or T cells were the source of the cDNA or gDNA that made up the material.

Sequencing was carried out using peripheral blood. This receptor was identified in a man older than 75 with acute or convalescent COVID-19. The V and J genes are TRBV6-5 and TRBJ2-1; tentative D call: TRBD2 (6 bases). The CDR3 DNA follows: TGTGCCAGCAGTTACTCGACCGGGGGAATGTACAATGAGCAGTTCTTC. This codes for CASSYSTGGMYNEQFF.